This T cell receptor beta chain was sequenced in a study of blood T cell repertoires in COVID-19. Data came from immunoSEQ multiplex PCR; TCRdb stores just in-frame clones and leaves some out. The sample consists of about 180,000 clones, approximately 92% of them appearing once. The V gene end was trimmed by 4 bases and the J gene end by 7 bases; junction bases not matched to a gene: 12. This CDR3 is built from 15 residues. CDR1 is LNHNV, CDR2 YYDKDF, per germline (reference sequence). The sequence was obtained from a woman aged 40 to 55 with acute COVID-19. V and J are TRBV15 and TRBJ1-1; 7 nucleotides agree with TRBD1. The material sequenced was PBMCs or T cells enriched from blood (not recorded which). In DNA, the CDR3 is TGTGCCACCAGCAACCGGAGGTCCCAGGGGGGTGAAGCTTTCTTT. This codes for CATSNRRSQGGEAFF. Based on the CDR3 plus reference TRBV15 and TRBJ1-1, the full variable domain is DAMVIQNPRYQVTQFGKPVTLSCSQTLNHNVMYWYQQKSSQAPKLLFHYYDKDFNNEADTPDNFQSRRPNTSFCFLDIRSPGLGDTAMYLCATSNRRSQGGEAFFGQGTRLTVV.